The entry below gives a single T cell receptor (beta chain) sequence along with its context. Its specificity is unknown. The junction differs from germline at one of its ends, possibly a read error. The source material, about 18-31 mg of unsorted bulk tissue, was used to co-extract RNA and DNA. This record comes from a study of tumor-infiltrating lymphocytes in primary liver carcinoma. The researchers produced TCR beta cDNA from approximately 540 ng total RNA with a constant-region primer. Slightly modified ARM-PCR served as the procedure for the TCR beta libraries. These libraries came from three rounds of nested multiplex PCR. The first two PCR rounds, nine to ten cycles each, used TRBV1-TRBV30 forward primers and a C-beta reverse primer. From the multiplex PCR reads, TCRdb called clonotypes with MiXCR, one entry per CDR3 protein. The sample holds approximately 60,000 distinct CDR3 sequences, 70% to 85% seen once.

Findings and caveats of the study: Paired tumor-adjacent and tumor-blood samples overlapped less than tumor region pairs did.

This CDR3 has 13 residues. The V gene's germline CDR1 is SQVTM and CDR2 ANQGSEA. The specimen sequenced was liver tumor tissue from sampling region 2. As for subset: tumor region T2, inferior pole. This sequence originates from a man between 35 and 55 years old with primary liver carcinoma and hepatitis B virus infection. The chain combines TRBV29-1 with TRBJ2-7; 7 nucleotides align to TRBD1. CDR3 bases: TGCAGCGTTGCCCAGACAGGGCTCCACGAGCAGTATTTC. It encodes CSVAQTGLHEQYF.